A single sample gave rise to the 12 T cell receptor beta chains below, sequenced in a study of T cell changes during pregnancy in multiple sclerosis. Some clones are missing from TCRdb's copy, which holds only in-frame ones; the method was immunoSEQ multiplex PCR. The sample yields 50,000 to 80,000 clones, roughly nine tenths seen once. The input for sequencing was CD8+ T cells from peripheral blood mononuclear cells, taken before pregnancy. These receptors all come from a female donor with multiple sclerosis, enrolled in a pregnancy study.

The rearrangement uses TRBV27 and TRBJ2-2, with TRBD2 as a possible D gene (6 bases). CDR3 length: 12 residues. Per germline, CDR1 MNHEY and CDR2 SMNVEV (reference sequence). Between the trimmed V and J ends, which lost 10 bases and 7 bases, there was a span of 13 bases. The CDR3 DNA follows: TGTGCCACCAGCCCGGGGGTCGGGGAGCTGTTTTTT. The encoded protein is CATSPGVGELFF.

The chain has TRBV27 and TRBJ2-7, with 9 bases fitting TRBD1. The CDR3 runs 14 residues. CDR1 is MNHEY and CDR2 is SMNVEV in the germline V gene (reference sequence). V was pared by 8 bases and J by 2 bases, with 7 bases of the junction left unmatched. The CDR3 region is CASGWDRVPYEQYF. CDR3 sequence (DNA): TGTGCCAGCGGCTGGGACAGGGTCCCCTACGAGCAGTACTTC.

V gene TRBV29-1 combines with J gene TRBJ1-2, with 8 bases lining up with TRBD1. The CDR3 totals 12 residues. Losses at the gene ends were 8 bases for V and 7 bases for J; bases not matched to a gene: 9. Germline V gene data show CDR1 as SQVTM and CDR2 as ANQGSEA. The chain's CDR3 is CSTGGPDVGYTF. The CDR3 region has the DNA TGCAGCACAGGGGGTCCCGATGTTGGCTACACCTTC. The variable domain in full, with the rest retrieved from reference TRBV29-1 and TRBJ1-2, is SAVISQKPSRDICQRGTSLTIQCQVDSQVTMMFWYRQQPGQSLTLIATANQGSEATYESGFVIDKFPISRPNLTFSTLTVSNMSPEDSSIYLCSTGGPDVGYTFGSGTRLTVV.

The V and J genes are TRBV27 and TRBJ2-7; D gene unclear. The length of the CDR3 is 12 residues. The V gene's germline CDR1 is MNHEY and CDR2 SMNVEV (reference sequence). V lost 0 bases and J 3 bases, leaving 3 bases between the germline ends. The CDR3 is CASSLSGYEQYF. As DNA, the CDR3 is TGTGCCAGCAGTTTATCCGGCTACGAGCAGTACTTC.

The J gene is TRBJ1-2, the V gene TRBV27, with D perhaps TRBD1 (5 bases). Trimming removed 5 bases from V and 7 bases from J, with 17 bases in between. The CDR3 spans 14 residues. Germline values: CDR1 MNHEY, CDR2 SMNVEV (reference sequence). CDR3 sequence: CASSPTGVVGGYTF. In DNA, the CDR3 is TGTGCCAGCAGTCCCACGGGGGTGGTGGGTGGCTACACCTTC.

In its sample, this clone is medium-sized. The rearrangement uses TRBV7-9 and TRBJ1-5, with D unclear. V was cut by 4 bases and J by 2 bases, with 12 bases left in between. Per the germline V gene, CDR1 is SEHNR and CDR2 is FQNEAQ (reference sequence). This CDR3 region has 15 residues. This chain's CDR3 is CASSSTASGNQPQHF. The CDR3 region has the DNA TGTGCCAGCAGCTCAACAGCAAGTGGCAATCAGCCCCAGCATTTT.

The chain joins TRBV27 to TRBJ2-7, with TRBD2 matching 7 bases. From germline, CDR1 is MNHEY and CDR2 SMNVEV (reference sequence). The V segment lost 0 bases and the J segment 0 bases; nucleotides outside the gene matches: 2. The CDR3 length is 15 residues. The CDR3 here is CASSLSGTNSYEQYF. The CDR3, as DNA: TGTGCCAGCAGTTTATCCGGGACTAACTCCTACGAGCAGTACTTC.

This sequence joins TRBV15 and TRBJ2-7; 13 bases match TRBD2. The germline V gene has CDR1 LNHNV and CDR2 YYDKDF (reference sequence). V trimming: 0 bases; J trimming: 7 bases; junction bases outside the gene matches: 6. The CDR3 is made up of 16 amino acids. The CDR3, as DNA: TGTGCCACCAGCAGAGATGTAGGACTAGCGGGGGATGAGCAGTACTTC. Protein: CATSRDVGLAGDEQYF.

The chain recombines TRBV5-6 with TRBJ2-7; 9 bases match TRBD2. Per germline, CDR1 SGHDT and CDR2 YYEEEE. V trimming: 5 bases; J trimming: 5 bases; junction bases outside the gene matches: 11. This CDR3 is 15 amino acids long. This CDR3 is CASSSPGTSLNEQYF. CDR3 DNA: TGTGCCAGCAGTTCCCCCGGGACTAGCCTGAACGAGCAGTACTTC.

The chain employs TRBV5-1 and TRBJ2-7; TRBD2 matches at 12 bases. The CDR3 totals 15 residues. Germline assignment: CDR1 SGHRS and CDR2 YFSETQ. V trimming: 4 bases; J trimming: 0 bases; junction bases outside the gene matches: 2. CDR3 residues: CASSLTSGGSYEQYF. The CDR3 DNA sequence: TGCGCCAGCAGCCTGACTAGCGGGGGCTCCTACGAGCAGTACTTC.

The chain's CDR3 is CAWSGLDNEQFF. CDR3 nucleotides: TGTGCCTGGAGTGGACTGGACAATGAGCAGTTCTTC. The rearrangement joins TRBV30 to TRBJ2-1; no definite D call. CDR3 length: 12 residues. Trimming stripped 1 base from V and 5 bases from J, with 6 bases between. Germline V lookup: CDR1 GTSNPN, CDR2 SVGIG (reference sequence).

On this clone: Its ends do not fully match the called genes, so a read error is possible. This sample includes further DNA sequences coding for the same CDR3. The rearrangement joins TRBV29-1 to TRBJ1-2; TRBD1 agrees at 7 bases. The CDR3 runs to 12 residues. CDR1 is SQVTM, CDR2 ANQGSEA, per germline. This CDR3 is CSVADREDGYTF. CDR3 bases: TGCAGCGTTGCTGACAGGGAGGATGGTTACACCTTC.